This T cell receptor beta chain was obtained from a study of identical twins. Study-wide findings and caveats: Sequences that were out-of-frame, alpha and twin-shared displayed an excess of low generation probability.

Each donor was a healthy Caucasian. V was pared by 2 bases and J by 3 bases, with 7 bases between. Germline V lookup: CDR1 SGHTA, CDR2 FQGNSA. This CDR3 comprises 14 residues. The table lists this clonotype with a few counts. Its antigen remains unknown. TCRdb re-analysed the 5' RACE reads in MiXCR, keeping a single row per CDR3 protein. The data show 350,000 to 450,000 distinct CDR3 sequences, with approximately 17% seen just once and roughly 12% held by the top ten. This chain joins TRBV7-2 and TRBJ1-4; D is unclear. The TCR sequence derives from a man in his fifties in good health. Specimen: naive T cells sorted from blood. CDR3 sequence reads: CASSLNGANEKLFF. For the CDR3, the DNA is TGTGCCAGCAGCTTAAACGGGGCTAATGAAAAACTGTTTTTT.